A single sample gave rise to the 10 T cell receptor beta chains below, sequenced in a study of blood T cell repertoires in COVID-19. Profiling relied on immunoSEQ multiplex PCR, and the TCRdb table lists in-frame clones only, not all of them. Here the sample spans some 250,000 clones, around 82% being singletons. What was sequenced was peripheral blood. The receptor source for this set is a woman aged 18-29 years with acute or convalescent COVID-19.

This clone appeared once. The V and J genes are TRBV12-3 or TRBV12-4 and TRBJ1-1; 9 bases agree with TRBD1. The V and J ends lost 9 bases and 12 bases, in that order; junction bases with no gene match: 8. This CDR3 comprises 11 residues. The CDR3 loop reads CASTQGALTFF. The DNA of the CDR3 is TGTGCCAGTACACAGGGGGCCCTTACTTTCTTT.

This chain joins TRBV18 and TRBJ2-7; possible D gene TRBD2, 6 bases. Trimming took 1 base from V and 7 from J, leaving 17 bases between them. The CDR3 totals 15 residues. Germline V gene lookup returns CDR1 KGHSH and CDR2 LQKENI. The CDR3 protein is CASSPLGGLEGEQYF. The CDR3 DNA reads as TGTGCCAGCTCACCACTCGGCGGGTTGGAGGGGGAGCAGTACTTC.

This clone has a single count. CDR3 sequence (DNA): TGTGCCAGCAGCCAAGGGACAGGGGGTGTCGGTGGCTACACCTTC. It encodes CASSQGTGGVGGYTF. The chain couples TRBV7-9 to TRBJ1-2; TRBD1 matches 11 bases. This CDR3 comprises 15 residues. Trimming took 5 bases from V and 7 from J; bases not matched to a gene: 9. Germline V lookup: CDR1 SEHNR, CDR2 FQNEAQ (reference sequence). Filled out from reference TRBV7-9 and TRBJ1-2, the complete variable domain reads DTGVSQNPRHKITKRGQNVTFRCDPISEHNRLYWYRQTLGQGPEFLTYFQNEAQLEKSRLLSDRFSAERPKGSFSTLEIQRTEQGDSAMYLCASSQGTGGVGGYTFGSGTRLTVV.

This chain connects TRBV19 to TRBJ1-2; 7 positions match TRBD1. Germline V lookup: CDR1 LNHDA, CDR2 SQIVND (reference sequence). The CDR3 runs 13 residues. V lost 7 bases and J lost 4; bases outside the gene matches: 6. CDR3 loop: CASIDRDSYGYTF. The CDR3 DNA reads TGTGCCAGTATCGACCGGGACAGCTATGGCTACACCTTC.

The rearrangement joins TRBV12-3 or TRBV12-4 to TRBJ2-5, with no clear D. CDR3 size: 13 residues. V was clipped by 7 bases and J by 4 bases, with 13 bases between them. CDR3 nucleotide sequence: TGTGCCAGCACTCGGGTCCTCCGAGAGACCCAGTACTTC. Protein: CASTRVLRETQYF.

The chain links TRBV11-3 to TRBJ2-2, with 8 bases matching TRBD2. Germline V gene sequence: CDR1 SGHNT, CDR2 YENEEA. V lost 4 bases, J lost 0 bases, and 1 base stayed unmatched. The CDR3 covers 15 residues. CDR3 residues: CASSSGGTNTGELFF. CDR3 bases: TGTGCCAGCAGCTCGGGAGGGACGAACACCGGGGAGCTGTTTTTT.

CDR3 sequence (DNA): TGCGCCAGCAGCTTGGGCGGCAGGGTGAACACTGAAGCTTTCTTT. Its translation is CASSLGGRVNTEAFF. The chain couples TRBV5-1 to TRBJ1-1, with a tentative D call TRBD1 (5 bases). Germline loops: CDR1 SGHRS, CDR2 YFSETQ. There are 15 residues in the CDR3. Trimming took 0 bases from V and 0 from J, leaving 9 bases between them.

The chain's CDR3 is CASSSTHTGGKQYF. In DNA, the CDR3 is TGTGCCAGCAGCTCTACCCATACTGGGGGGAAGCAGTACTTC. The chain links TRBV7-3 to TRBJ2-7; weak D call: TRBD2 (6 bases). The germline V gene has CDR1 SGHTA and CDR2 FQGTGA. V was shortened by 4 bases and J by 8 bases, with 18 bases between the two germline ends. The CDR3 runs 14 residues.

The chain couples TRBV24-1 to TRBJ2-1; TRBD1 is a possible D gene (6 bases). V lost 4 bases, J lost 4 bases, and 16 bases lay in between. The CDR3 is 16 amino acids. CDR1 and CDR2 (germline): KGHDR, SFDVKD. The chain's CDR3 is CATSEPRGSEYNEQFF. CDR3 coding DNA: TGTGCCACCAGTGAACCCAGGGGTAGCGAGTACAATGAGCAGTTCTTC.

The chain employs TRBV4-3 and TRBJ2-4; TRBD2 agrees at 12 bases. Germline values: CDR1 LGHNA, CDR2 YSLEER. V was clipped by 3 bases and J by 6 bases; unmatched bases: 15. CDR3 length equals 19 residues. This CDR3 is CASSQNSVGLAGGINIQYF. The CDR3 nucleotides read TGCGCCAGCAGCCAGAATTCAGTGGGTCTAGCGGGAGGGATAAACATTCAGTACTTC.